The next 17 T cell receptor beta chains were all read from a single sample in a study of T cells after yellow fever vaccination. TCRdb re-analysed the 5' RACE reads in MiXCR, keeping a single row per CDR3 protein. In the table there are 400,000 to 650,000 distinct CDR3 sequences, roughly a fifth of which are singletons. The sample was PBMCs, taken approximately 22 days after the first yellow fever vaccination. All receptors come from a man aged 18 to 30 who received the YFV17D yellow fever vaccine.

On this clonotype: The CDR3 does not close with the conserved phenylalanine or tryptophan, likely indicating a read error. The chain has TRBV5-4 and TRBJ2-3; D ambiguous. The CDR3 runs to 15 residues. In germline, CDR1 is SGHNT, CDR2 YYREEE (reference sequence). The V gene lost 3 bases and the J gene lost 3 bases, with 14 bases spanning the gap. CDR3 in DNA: TGTGCCAGCAGCTACGACGTTCTGCGTACAGATACGCAGTATTCT. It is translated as CASSYDVLRTDTQYS.

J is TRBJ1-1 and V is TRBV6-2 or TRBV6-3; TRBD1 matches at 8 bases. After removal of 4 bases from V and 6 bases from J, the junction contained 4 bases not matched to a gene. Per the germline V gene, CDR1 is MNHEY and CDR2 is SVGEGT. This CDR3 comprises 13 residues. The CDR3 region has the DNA TGTGCCAGCAGTTGGACAGGGAAGTCTGAAGCTTTCTTT. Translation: CASSWTGKSEAFF.

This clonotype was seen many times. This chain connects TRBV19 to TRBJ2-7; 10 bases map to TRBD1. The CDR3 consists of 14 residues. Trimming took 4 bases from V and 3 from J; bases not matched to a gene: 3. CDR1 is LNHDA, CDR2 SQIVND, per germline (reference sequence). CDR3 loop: CASSTTGGLYEQYF. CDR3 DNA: TGTGCCAGTAGTACGACAGGGGGCCTCTACGAGCAGTACTTC.

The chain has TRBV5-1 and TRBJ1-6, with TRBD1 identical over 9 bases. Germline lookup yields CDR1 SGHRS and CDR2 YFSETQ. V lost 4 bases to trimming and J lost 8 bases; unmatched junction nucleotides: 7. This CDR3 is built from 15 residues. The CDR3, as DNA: TGCGCCAGCAGCGCGGGACAGGGAGGTCATTCACCCCTCCACTTT. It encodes CASSAGQGGHSPLHF. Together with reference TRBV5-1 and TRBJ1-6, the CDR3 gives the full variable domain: KAGVTQTPRYLIKTRGQQVTLSCSPISGHRSVSWYQQTPGQGLQFLFEYFSETQRNKGNFPGRFSGRQFSNSRSEMNVSTLELGDSALYLCASSAGQGGHSPLHFGNGTRLTVT.

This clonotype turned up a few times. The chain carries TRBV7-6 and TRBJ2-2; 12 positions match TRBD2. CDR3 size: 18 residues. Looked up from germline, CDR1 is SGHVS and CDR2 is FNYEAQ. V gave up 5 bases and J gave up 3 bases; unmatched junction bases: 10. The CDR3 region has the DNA TGTGCCAGCAGCCGGGCGGCTAGCGGGGGGGCCTACACCGGGGAGCTGTTTTTT. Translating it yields CASSRAASGGAYTGELFF.

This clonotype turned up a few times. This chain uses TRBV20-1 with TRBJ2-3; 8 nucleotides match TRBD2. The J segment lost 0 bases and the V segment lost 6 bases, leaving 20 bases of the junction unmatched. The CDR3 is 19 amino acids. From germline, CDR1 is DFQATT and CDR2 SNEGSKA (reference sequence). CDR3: CSALAASTRTSGSTDTQYF. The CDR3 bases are TGCAGTGCCCTGGCGGCCTCCACCAGAACTAGCGGAAGCACAGATACGCAGTATTTT.

CDR3 DNA sequence: TGTGCCAGCAGTTACCTAAGGTCCTCCTACGAGCAGTACTTC. Residues: CASSYLRSSYEQYF. This chain links TRBV6-5 with TRBJ2-7; D not resolved. From germline, CDR1 is MNHEY and CDR2 SVGAGI. The V end was cut by 2 bases, the J end by 0 bases, with 8 bases between. This CDR3 contains 14 residues.

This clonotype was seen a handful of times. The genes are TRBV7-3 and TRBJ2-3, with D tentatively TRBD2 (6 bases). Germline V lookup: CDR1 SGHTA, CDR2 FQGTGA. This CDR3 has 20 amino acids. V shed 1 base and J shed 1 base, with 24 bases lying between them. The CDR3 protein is CASSLRRQRNPWGGTDTQYF. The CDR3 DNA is TGTGCCAGCAGCTTAAGAAGGCAGCGGAATCCTTGGGGGGGCACAGATACGCAGTATTTT.

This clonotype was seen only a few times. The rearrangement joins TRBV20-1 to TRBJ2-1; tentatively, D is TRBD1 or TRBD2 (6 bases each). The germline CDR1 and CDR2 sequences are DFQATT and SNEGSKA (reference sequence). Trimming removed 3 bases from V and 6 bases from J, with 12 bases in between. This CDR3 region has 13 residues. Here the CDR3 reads CSARGGAINEQFF. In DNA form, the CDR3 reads TGCAGTGCTAGGGGGGGCGCAATCAATGAGCAGTTCTTC.

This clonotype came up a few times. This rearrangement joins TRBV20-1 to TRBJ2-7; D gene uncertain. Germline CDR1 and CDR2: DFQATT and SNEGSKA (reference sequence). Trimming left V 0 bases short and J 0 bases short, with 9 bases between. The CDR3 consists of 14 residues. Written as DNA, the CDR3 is TGCAGTGCTAGAGACCCGATAGCCTCCTACGAGCAGTACTTC. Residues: CSARDPIASYEQYF.

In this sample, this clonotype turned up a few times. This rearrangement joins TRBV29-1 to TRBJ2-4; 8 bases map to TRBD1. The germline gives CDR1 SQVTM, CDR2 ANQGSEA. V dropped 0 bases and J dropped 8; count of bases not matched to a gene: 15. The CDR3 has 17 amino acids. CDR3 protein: CSVEDSGPGGGLDIQYF. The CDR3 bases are TGCAGCGTTGAAGATTCTGGGCCAGGGGGCGGGTTGGACATTCAGTACTTC.

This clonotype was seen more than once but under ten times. CDR3 amino acids: CASSAGQPSTDTQYF. The CDR3 nucleotides are TGTGCCAGCAGCGCTGGACAACCTAGCACAGATACGCAGTATTTT. The chain is built from TRBV5-6 and TRBJ2-3; maybe TRBD1 (5 bases). Germline V CDR1 and CDR2: SGHDT, YYEEEE. Trimming took 4 bases from V and 0 from J, leaving 12 bases between them. This CDR3 contains 15 residues.

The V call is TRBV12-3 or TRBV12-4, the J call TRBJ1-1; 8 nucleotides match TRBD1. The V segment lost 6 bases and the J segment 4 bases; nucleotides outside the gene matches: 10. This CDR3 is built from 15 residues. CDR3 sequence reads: CASSRTLGQGTEAFF. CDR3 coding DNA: TGTGCCAGCAGCCGAACTCTAGGACAGGGCACTGAAGCTTTCTTT.

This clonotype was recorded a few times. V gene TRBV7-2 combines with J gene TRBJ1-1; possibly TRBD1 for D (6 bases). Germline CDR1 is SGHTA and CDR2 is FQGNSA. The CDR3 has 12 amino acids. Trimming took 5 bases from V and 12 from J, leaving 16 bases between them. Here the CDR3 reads CASSPPRGTTFF. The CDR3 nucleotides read TGTGCCAGCAGCCCCCCTCGTGGGACAACTTTCTTT.

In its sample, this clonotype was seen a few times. CDR3 DNA sequence: TGTGCCAGCAGCATGGGACAGGGGGCGAGGGAGCAGTACTTC. Translated: CASSMGQGAREQYF. V usage is TRBV11-2 and J usage is TRBJ2-7, with 12 nucleotides matching TRBD1. The germline gives CDR1 SGHAT, CDR2 FQNNGV. The CDR3 runs to 14 residues. With V trimmed by 5 bases and J by 7 bases, 6 bases remained unmatched.

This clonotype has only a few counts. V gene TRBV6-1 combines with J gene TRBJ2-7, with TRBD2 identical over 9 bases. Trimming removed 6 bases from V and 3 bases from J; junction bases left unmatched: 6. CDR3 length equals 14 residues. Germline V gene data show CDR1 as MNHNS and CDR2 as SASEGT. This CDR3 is CASSPGRGGYEQYV. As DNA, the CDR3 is TGTGCCAGCAGCCCAGGGCGGGGGGGCTACGAGCAGTACGTC.

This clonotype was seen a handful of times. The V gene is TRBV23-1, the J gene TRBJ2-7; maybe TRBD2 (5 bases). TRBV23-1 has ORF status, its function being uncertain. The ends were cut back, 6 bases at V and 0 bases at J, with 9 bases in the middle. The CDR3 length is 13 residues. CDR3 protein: CASSRGSSYEQYF. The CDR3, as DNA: TGCGCCAGCAGCCGAGGGAGCTCCTACGAGCAGTACTTC.